These T cell receptor beta chains were read from a single sample in a study of T-cell reconstitution after alpha-beta-depleted transplantation in children. TCRdb fed the PCR reads into MiXCR, producing one record per CDR3 protein. The table includes under 850,000 distinct CDR3 sequences, about an eighth detected once. Sequenced here: PBMCs, sampled before TCRalphabeta/CD19-depleted stem cell transplant. The receptor set was obtained from a girl aged 2-9 years with congenital amegakaryocytic thrombocytopenia, due to receive a stem cell transplant. The CDR3 runs from the conserved cysteine through the conserved F or W. The D gene is left open where the match is weak. Where a row states a size, it is once, few, many or the class of an expanded clone; other rows omit it.

DNA	CDR3	J	V	size	length	D
TGCAGTGCCGCCCGCGGAGGGCCGAACACCGGGGAGCTGTTTTTT	CSAARGGPNTGELFF	TRBJ2-2	TRBV20-1	-	15	-
TGCAGTGCTAGAGACCCCACAAGAGGGGAGACGGATCCTTACAATGAGCAGTTCTTC	CSARDPTRGETDPYNEQFF	TRBJ2-1	TRBV20-1	few	19	-
TGTGCCAGCAGTTCGACAGGCTTTAGGGCCTACGAGCAGTACTTC	CASSSTGFRAYEQYF	TRBJ2-7	TRBV28	many	15	-
TGCGCCAGCAGCCTCGCTTGGGGCTCTGGGGCCAACGTCCTGACTTTC	CASSLAWGSGANVLTF	TRBJ2-6	TRBV4-1	few	16	-
TGCGGCTGCAGTACCCTTAAATTGAACACTGAAGCTTTCTTT	CGCSTLKLNTEAFF	TRBJ1-1	TRBV29-1	many	14	-
TGTGCCAGCAGCTGGTTATCGCTGGGGGCCGGCTACACCTTC	CASSWLSLGAGYTF	TRBJ1-2	TRBV7-9	many	14	-
TGCGCCAGCAAGGAACATCGCGGTAGGGGTGGCTACACCTTC	CASKEHRGRGGYTF	TRBJ1-2	TRBV5-1	many	14	-
TGCGCCAGCAGCTTGGACGGCTCCGGACCTAGCACAGATACGCAGTATTTT	CASSLDGSGPSTDTQYF	TRBJ2-3	TRBV5-1	few	17	-
TGCGCCAGCAGCTTGGTTACGACAGACTACGAGCAGTACTTC	CASSLVTTDYEQYF	TRBJ2-7	TRBV5-1	once	14	-
TGTGCCAGCAGCCTCCACCCGGGGAACACAGATACGCAGTATTTT	CASSLHPGNTDTQYF	TRBJ2-3	TRBV7-3	-	15	-
TGTGCCACCATCGTTAGCGGCTCCTACAATGAGCAGTTCTTC	CATIVSGSYNEQFF	TRBJ2-1	TRBV10-3	many	14	-
TGCAGTGCTAGAGGTGGTAGCGGGAGGTACAATGAGCAGTTCTTC	CSARGGSGRYNEQFF	TRBJ2-1	TRBV20-1	-	15	TRBD2
TGCAGTGCTAGAGATTTCGGGGGCCAGGAAGAGACCCAGTACTTC	CSARDFGGQEETQYF	TRBJ2-5	TRBV20-1	few	15	-
TGTGCCAGCGCGGTTTCGACCCCCGTCGGGGAGCTGTTTTTT	CASAVSTPVGELFF	TRBJ2-2	TRBV2	-	14	-
TGCAGTGCCGGGAGGGCGGGAATGAATGAGCAGTTCTTC	CSAGRAGMNEQFF	TRBJ2-1	TRBV20-1	many	13	TRBD2
TGTGCCAGCAGTTCCTGGGACAGCCCTGGGTACGAGCAGTACTTC	CASSSWDSPGYEQYF	TRBJ2-7	TRBV7-8	-	15	TRBD1
TGCAGCGTTACGTCCCTAAAGGACTACGAGCAGTACTTC	CSVTSLKDYEQYF	TRBJ2-7	TRBV29-1	-	13	-
TGTGCCAGCAGCTTTAACGGGAACGAGCAGTACTTC	CASSFNGNEQYF	TRBJ2-7	TRBV7-9	-	12	-
TGTGCCATCAGTGTGGACAGGGGGGGGTACGAGCAGTACTTC	CAISVDRGGYEQYF	TRBJ2-7	TRBV10-3	few	14	TRBD1
TGTGCCAGTCATCTGTGCAGGGCCCCGTCCTACGAGCAGTACTTC	CASHLCRAPSYEQYF	TRBJ2-7	TRBV7-3	few	15	-
TGCAGCGTTGTCGGGCGGGAATCCTACGAGCAGTACTTC	CSVVGRESYEQYF	TRBJ2-7	TRBV29-1	many	13	-
TGTGCCAGCAGCAGGACGGCCTCTTCCTACGAGCAGTACTTC	CASSRTASSYEQYF	TRBJ2-7	TRBV7-8	many	14	-
TGTGCCAGCAGGAAAACAGGGGGGATGAACACTGAAGCTTTCTTT	CASRKTGGMNTEAFF	TRBJ1-1	TRBV12-3/TRBV12-4	-	15	TRBD1
TGCGCCAGCAGCCAAGGAGGTGAGCTCTACGAGCAGTACTTC	CASSQGGELYEQYF	TRBJ2-7	TRBV4-1	-	14	-
TGTGCCAGCAGTTTCCCTGGCGGGACGGGAGATACGCAGTATTTT	CASSFPGGTGDTQYF	TRBJ2-3	TRBV12-3/TRBV12-4	-	15	-
TGTGCCTGCAAACGTGCCCTTCAGCAAGAGACCCAGTACTTC	CACKRALQQETQYF	TRBJ2-5	TRBV30	few	14	-
TGTGCCAGCAGCCAAGCGTTATTGTTCACCCAGAACACTGAAGCTTTCTTT	CASSQALLFTQNTEAFF	TRBJ1-1	TRBV3-1	few	17	-
TGCGCCAGCAGCTTGGAAGGTTGGGGTAACTACGAGCAGTACTTC	CASSLEGWGNYEQYF	TRBJ2-7	TRBV5-1	few	15	-
TGTGCCAGCAGCCCCTCCCGATGGCTAGGGTGGTCCTACAATGAGCAGTTCTTC	CASSPSRWLGWSYNEQFF	TRBJ2-1	TRBV4-2	-	18	-
TGCAGCGTTCAAGACGGACAGGGCCCCGGGTACGAGCAGTACTTC	CSVQDGQGPGYEQYF	TRBJ2-7	TRBV29-1	-	15	TRBD1
TGTGCCAGCAGTTCCACGGGGCACCGGTGGGACGAGCAGTACTTC	CASSSTGHRWDEQYF	TRBJ2-7	TRBV12-3/TRBV12-4	-	15	-
TGCAGCGGGTCCAAGGGGGGGAACTCCTACGAGCAGTACTTC	CSGSKGGNSYEQYF	TRBJ2-7	TRBV29-1	many	14	-
TGCAGCGTGGCAGGAGGGGGGAGTATCTCCTACGAGCAGTACTTC	CSVAGGGSISYEQYF	TRBJ2-7	TRBV29-1	many	15	-
TGCGCCAGCAGTTTCGCAGGGGCGCATAGTGAAGCTTTCTTT	CASSFAGAHSEAFF	TRBJ1-1	TRBV5-1	-	14	-
TGCGCCAGCAGTCAACCCCTTTTTACAGATACGCAGTATTTT	CASSQPLFTDTQYF	TRBJ2-3	TRBV23-1	-	14	-
TGTGCCAGCAGTTACTCTACGGAAACCCAGCCCCAGCATTTT	CASSYSTETQPQHF	TRBJ1-5	TRBV6-5	many	14	-
TGCAGTGCTAGGCGGATGGGGAGCAATCAGCCCCAGCATTTT	CSARRMGSNQPQHF	TRBJ1-5	TRBV20-1	few	14	-
TGTGCCAGCTCACCGACAGACGGTGAAGCTTTCTTT	CASSPTDGEAFF	TRBJ1-1	TRBV18	-	12	-
TGCGCCAGCAGCCAAGATTCTGGCGGGAGAATCAATGAGCAGTTCTTC	CASSQDSGGRINEQFF	TRBJ2-1	TRBV4-1	many	16	TRBD2
TGCAGTGCTGCAATAGGAGGGCCGGGCACCGGGGAGCTGTTTTTT	CSAAIGGPGTGELFF	TRBJ2-2	TRBV20-1	many	15	-
TGTGCCAGCAGCTTAAGGGCGGGGAACGCCTACGAGCAGTACTTC	CASSLRAGNAYEQYF	TRBJ2-7	TRBV11-2	few	15	-
TGTGCCAGCAGCCAAGATATACCCCCCTCGGGCAATGAGCAGTTCTTC	CASSQDIPPSGNEQFF	TRBJ2-1	TRBV14	few	16	-
TGTGCCACTACAGCTCTTCATAGCAATCAGCCCCAGCATTTT	CATTALHSNQPQHF	TRBJ1-5	TRBV12-3/TRBV12-4	-	14	-
TGTGCCAGCAGGAGGACGGAGTACCAAGAGACCCAGTACTTC	CASRRTEYQETQYF	TRBJ2-5	TRBV7-9	-	14	-
TGCAGCGTTGCATTCATTAATAATCGGTACACCTTC	CSVAFINNRYTF	TRBJ1-2	TRBV29-1	many	12	-
TGCGCCAGCCGAGACGGACAGGGGAAAACTTACGAGCAGTACTTC	CASRDGQGKTYEQYF	TRBJ2-7	TRBV5-1	many	15	TRBD1
TGTGCCAGCAGCCTAAGTCGGCCCGGGGCCTATGGCTACACCTTC	CASSLSRPGAYGYTF	TRBJ1-2	TRBV7-9	many	15	-
TGTGCCAGCTCACCATGGCGACCGAACACCGGGGAGCTGTTTTTT	CASSPWRPNTGELFF	TRBJ2-2	TRBV18	few	15	-
TGTGCCAGCAGTTTCCCGGCCAGGCCACCCTACGAGCAGTACTTC	CASSFPARPPYEQYF	TRBJ2-7	TRBV28	few	15	-
TGTGCCAGCAGCTTCGGACTAGCCGATGAGCAGTTCTTC	CASSFGLADEQFF	TRBJ2-1	TRBV3-1	many	13	TRBD2
TGCGCCAGCAGCTCGGACAGGGCGGTGTGGGATGAGCAGTTCTTC	CASSSDRAVWDEQFF	TRBJ2-1	TRBV5-1	many	15	TRBD1